This T cell receptor (beta chain) was captured in a study of early T cells in non-severe SARS-CoV-2 infection. In this sample, this clonotype turned up many times. The CDR3 runs to 17 residues. Trimming took off 3 bases at V and 5 bases at J, with 22 bases between the two ends. TCRdb redid the calling of the 5' RACE reads with MiXCR, one entry per CDR3 protein. The table shows about 37,000 distinct CDR3 sequences, with 5.4% occurring only once. The sequence derives from an adult who was a healthcare worker with PCR-confirmed SARS-CoV-2 infection or an uninfected control (not recorded which). Sequencing was performed on whole blood, taken at baseline. The chain carries TRBV12-3 or TRBV12-4 and TRBJ2-5; TRBD2 is a possible D gene (6 bases). The CDR3 reads CASSLGGPGRLTETQYF. The CDR3 nucleotides are TGTGCCAGCAGTTTGGGAGGACCGGGACGGCTGACGGAGACCCAGTACTTC.